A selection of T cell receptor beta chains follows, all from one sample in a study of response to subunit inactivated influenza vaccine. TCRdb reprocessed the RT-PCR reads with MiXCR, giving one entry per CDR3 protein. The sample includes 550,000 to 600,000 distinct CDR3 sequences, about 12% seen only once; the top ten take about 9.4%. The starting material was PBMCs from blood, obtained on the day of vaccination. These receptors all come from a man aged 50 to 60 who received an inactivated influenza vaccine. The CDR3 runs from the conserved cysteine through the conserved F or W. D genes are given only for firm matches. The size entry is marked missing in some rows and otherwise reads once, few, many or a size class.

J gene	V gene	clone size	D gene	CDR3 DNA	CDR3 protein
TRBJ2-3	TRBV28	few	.	TGTGCCAGCAGTTTAGGGAAGACAGACTACACAGATACGCAGTATTTT	CASSLGKTDYTDTQYF
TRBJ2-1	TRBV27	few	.	TGTGCCAGCAGTCCGACCCTTTACAATGAGCAGTTCTTC	CASSPTLYNEQFF
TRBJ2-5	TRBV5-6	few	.	TGTGCCAGCAGCTTGGGGGTGTCGTGGAACTTCCAAGAGACCCAGTACTTC	CASSLGVSWNFQETQYF
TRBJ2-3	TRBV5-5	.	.	TGTGCCAGCAGTACGACAGCGGAGGATACGCAGTATTTT	CASSTTAEDTQYF
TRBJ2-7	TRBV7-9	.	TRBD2	TGTGCCAGCAGCTTTCCGCGGGGGGGCTACGAGCAGTACTTC	CASSFPRGGYEQYF
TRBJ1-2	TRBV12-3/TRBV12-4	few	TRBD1	TGTGCCAGCACCCTCTCCGGACAGGGAAAAGCTAACTATGGCTACACCTTC	CASTLSGQGKANYGYTF
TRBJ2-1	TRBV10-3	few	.	TGTGCCATCAAATCGGACGGGTACAATGAGCAGTTCTTC	CAIKSDGYNEQFF
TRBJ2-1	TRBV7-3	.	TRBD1	TGTGCCAGCAGCCCGGGGACAGCCCGTCCGTACAATGAGCAGTTCTTC	CASSPGTARPYNEQFF
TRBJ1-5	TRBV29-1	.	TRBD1	TGCAGCGTGGGGACAGGGGGCGGCAATCAGCCCCAGCATTTT	CSVGTGGGNQPQHF
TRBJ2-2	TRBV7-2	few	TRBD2	TGTGCCAGCAGCTCGACTAGCCGGAACACCGGGGAGCTGTTTTTT	CASSSTSRNTGELFF
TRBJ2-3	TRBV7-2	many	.	TGTGCCAGCAGAGCAGGGGTTAGGGGCACAGATACGCAGTATTTT	CASRAGVRGTDTQYF
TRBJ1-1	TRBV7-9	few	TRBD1	TGTGCCAGCAGCTTAGCGCTCGGGACAGGGGGCAACACTGAAGCTTTCTTT	CASSLALGTGGNTEAFF
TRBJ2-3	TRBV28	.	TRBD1	TGTGCCAGCAGCGACGGACAGGGGGCCCCAGCCACGCAGTATTTT	CASSDGQGAPATQYF
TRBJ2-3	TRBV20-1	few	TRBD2	TGCAGTGCTAAACCCTTAGCGGGGTTTTCTAGCACAGATACGCAGTATTTT	CSAKPLAGFSSTDTQYF
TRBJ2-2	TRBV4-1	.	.	TGCGCCAGCAGCCCCGGAAGGACCACCGGGGAGCTGTTTTTT	CASSPGRTTGELFF
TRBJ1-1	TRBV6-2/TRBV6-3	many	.	TGTGCCAGCAGTTACGCCGGGCTTAGGGGCACTGAAGCTTTCTTT	CASSYAGLRGTEAFF
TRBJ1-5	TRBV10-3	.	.	TGTGCCATCAGTGAGTCCAGATATCAGCCCCAGCATTTT	CAISESRYQPQHF
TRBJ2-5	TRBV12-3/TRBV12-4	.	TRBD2	TGTGCCAGCAGTTGGGGGGGTACCTCCCTGGGGCGAGAGACCCAGTACTTC	CASSWGGTSLGRETQYF
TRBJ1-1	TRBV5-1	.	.	TGCGCCAGCAGCTTATGGGAGGGCACTGAAGCTTTCTTT	CASSLWEGTEAFF
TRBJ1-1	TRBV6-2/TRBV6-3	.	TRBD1	TGTGCCAGCAGTTACTCCGGCCAGGGGGATGCGAACACTGAAGCTTTCTTT	CASSYSGQGDANTEAFF
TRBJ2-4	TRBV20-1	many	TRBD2	TGCAGTTTTATACGGGGGGTTGGAAACATTCAGTACTTC	CSFIRGVGNIQYF
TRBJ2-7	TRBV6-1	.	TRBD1	TGTGCCAGCAGGTCGGACAGGGGGCTTTTTTACGAGCAGTACTTC	CASRSDRGLFYEQYF
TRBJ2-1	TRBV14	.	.	TGTGCCAGCAGCCAAGTTGTTAGGCCTGGCGTAGGTGAGCAGTTCTTC	CASSQVVRPGVGEQFF
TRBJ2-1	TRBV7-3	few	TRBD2	TGTGCCAGCAGCTTAAAGGGAGGGCGGGACTACAATGAGCAGTTCTTC	CASSLKGGRDYNEQFF
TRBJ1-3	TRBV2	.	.	TGTGCCAGCAAACCAGGGGAAGGAAACACCATATATTTT	CASKPGEGNTIYF
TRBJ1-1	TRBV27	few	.	TGTGCCAGCAGTTTATCTAGGTTGGAAGCTTTCTTT	CASSLSRLEAFF
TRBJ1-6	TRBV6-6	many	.	TGTGCCAGCAGTTACGAGGAAACACCCCTCCACTTT	CASSYEETPLHF
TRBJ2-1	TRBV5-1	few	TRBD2	TGCGCCAGCAGCGTCCCACTAGCGGGAGCGGGCAATGAGCAGTTCTTC	CASSVPLAGAGNEQFF
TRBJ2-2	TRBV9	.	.	TGTGCCAGCAGCTTCCTGACCAACACCGGGGAGCTGTTTTTT	CASSFLTNTGELFF
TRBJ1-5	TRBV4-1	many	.	TGCGCCAGCAGCCAAGATAAATGCTACAATATCGCCAGTGGGGGCAATCAGCCCCAGCATTTT	CASSQDKCYNIASGGNQPQHF
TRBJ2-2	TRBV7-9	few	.	TGTGCCAGCAGCGTCGGGAGTGACACCGGGGAGCTGTTTTTT	CASSVGSDTGELFF
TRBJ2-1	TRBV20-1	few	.	TGCAGTGCTAGAGATCACGGGCAGGGAGTGGGAAATGAGCAGTTCTTC	CSARDHGQGVGNEQFF
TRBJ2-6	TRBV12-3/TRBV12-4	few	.	TGTGCCAGCAGTTTGGGTCTCCCCCCTGGGGCCAACGTCCTGACTTTC	CASSLGLPPGANVLTF